Only a few counts were recorded for the clone carrying this T cell receptor (beta chain). This record comes from a study of blood T cell repertoires in COVID-19. On the study more broadly: The United States, Italy and Spain provided the acute and convalescent COVID-19 samples.

Under the authors' procedure: Reference gene primer amplification yielded estimated nucleated cell counts. This table comes from immunoSEQ multiplex PCR, and its TCRdb copy is limited to in-frame clones, with some not included. Clone size and V and J calls were adopted from that table, with D and trimming inferred from the DNA. The table includes hundreds of thousands of clones, approximately 90% detected once. Sequencing was done on a sample of PBMCs or T cells enriched from blood (not recorded which). The TCR sequence derives from a man aged 50-60 years who had been exposed to COVID-19.

In DNA, the CDR3 is TGTGCCAGCAGCTTCGTAGCGGGGGCGAACACCGGGGAGCTGTTTTTT. Translation: CASSFVAGANTGELFF. This sequence joins TRBV7-3 and TRBJ2-2, with 9 bases identical to TRBD2. Unmatched junction bases numbered 2, after V lost 3 bases and J lost 0 bases. This CDR3 contains 16 residues. The germline CDR1 and CDR2 sequences are SGHTA and FQGTGA.